The 17 T cell receptor beta chains reported below all come from one sample, sequenced in a study of metastatic and nonmetastatic thyroid tumors. Every patient was untreated before thyroid surgery. With MiXCR, TCRdb reprocessed the PCR reads. Among about 15,000 clones listed, approximately 20% were seen once. Sequenced sample: adjacent normal tissue. These receptor sequences come from a female donor with papillary thyroid cancer or a benign thyroid nodule (not recorded which). Some clones in this sample may be carry-over from other donors' samples.

The chain links TRBV20-1 to TRBJ1-6; D possibly corresponds to TRBD1 (6 bases). The CDR3 length is 14 residues. Germline V CDR1 and CDR2: DFQATT, SNEGSKA (reference sequence). Deletions cut 2 bases from V and 4 bases from J, with 9 bases between. The CDR3 nucleotides read TGCAGTGCTAGACCCGGACAGTATAATTCACCCCTCCACTTT. It yields the protein CSARPGQYNSPLHF.

This clone was picked up a small number of times. The germline gene is not matched at one end of the junction; a read error may be the cause. This rearrangement joins TRBV28 to TRBJ1-6; tentative D call: TRBD1 (6 bases). Germline V gene data show CDR1 as MDHEN and CDR2 as SYDVKM. CDR3 size: 15 residues. The CDR3 loop is CAISLYLAGASPLHF. CDR3 bases: TGTGCCATCAGTTTATATCTCGCAGGGGCTTCACCCCTCCACTTT.

This chain joins TRBV20-1 and TRBJ1-1, with D maybe TRBD1 (6 bases). V gave up 0 bases and J gave up 0 bases, with 14 bases separating them. In germline, CDR1 is DFQATT, CDR2 SNEGSKA (reference sequence). CDR3 length equals 16 residues. This CDR3 reads CSARDTGQLMNTEAFF. The CDR3 nucleotides read TGCAGTGCTAGAGATACAGGACAGCTCATGAACACTGAAGCTTTCTTT.

This clone was counted only a few times. The V call is TRBV2, the J call TRBJ1-5; D perhaps matches TRBD1 (6 bases). The V end was cut by 5 bases, the J end by 5 bases, with 13 bases between. CDR3 length: 14 residues. The germline V gene has CDR1 SNHLY and CDR2 FYNNEI. CDR3 bases: TGTGCCAGCAGTCCCGGAGGGGGGGATCAGCCCCAGCATTTT. This translates into CASSPGGGDQPQHF.

As regards this clone: At one of its ends the junction is not consistent with the germline gene, which may arise from a read error. Other DNA sequences within the sample encode an identical CDR3. The chain couples TRBV11-2 to TRBJ2-7, with 7 nucleotides matching TRBD1. Germline CDR1 and CDR2: SGHAT and FQNNGV. The length of the CDR3 is 13 residues. The DNA of the CDR3 is TGCGCCAGCAGCACCAGACAGGGCCACGAGCAGTACTTC. This encodes CASSTRQGHEQYF.

The chain carries TRBV13 and TRBJ1-6; D is unresolved. CDR3 length: 14 residues. From germline, CDR1 is PRHDT and CDR2 FYEKMQ (reference sequence). V was trimmed by 7 bases and J by 0 bases, leaving 7 bases between them. In nucleotides, the CDR3 is TGTGCCAGCAAACTAGACTCCTATAATTCACCCCTCCACTTT. It encodes CASKLDSYNSPLHF.

The chain has TRBV5-1 and TRBJ1-1; D call uncertain. The germline V and J ends were trimmed by 1 base and 5 bases, with 9 bases remaining between them. In germline, CDR1 is SGHRS, CDR2 YFSETQ. The CDR3 sequence is 13 residues long. CDR3 sequence reads: CASSLLKHTEAFF. The CDR3 nucleotides are TGCGCCAGCAGCTTGTTGAAACATACTGAAGCTTTCTTT.

In this sample, this clone turned up a few times. V gene TRBV6-2 or TRBV6-3 combines with J gene TRBJ1-1; TRBD1 aligns across 7 bases. Germline CDR1 reads MNHEY; CDR2 reads SVGEGT. The CDR3 length is 15 residues. The ends lost 5 bases at V and 2 bases at J; junction bases unmatched: 8. CDR3 sequence reads: CASSRDSYINTEAFF. The CDR3 region has the DNA TGTGCCAGCAGTCGGGACAGCTACATTAACACTGAAGCTTTCTTT.

This clone was seen repeatedly, ten times or more. The chain couples TRBV28 to TRBJ1-3; no reliable D call. V shed 5 bases and J shed 0 bases, with 14 bases lying between them. Germline CDR1 is MDHEN and CDR2 is SYDVKM. CDR3 length equals 16 residues. CDR3 nucleotide sequence: TGTGCCAGCAGTACTAACACCTTGAGCTCTGGAAACACCATATATTTT. Protein product: CASSTNTLSSGNTIYF. Variable domain in full (rest from reference TRBV28 and TRBJ1-3): DVKVTQSSRYLVKRTGEKVFLECVQDMDHENMFWYRQDPGLGLRLIYFSYDVKMKEKGDIPEGYSVSREKKERFSLILESASTNQTSMYLCASSTNTLSSGNTIYFGEGSWLTVV.

The rearrangement uses TRBV5-1 and TRBJ2-5; TRBD1 aligns across 8 bases. This CDR3 has 13 amino acids. Germline values: CDR1 SGHRS, CDR2 YFSETQ. Trimming at V came to 4 bases and at J to 5 bases, leaving 4 bases not matched to a gene. The CDR3 sequence is CASSQGARETQYF. The CDR3 DNA follows: TGCGCCAGCAGCCAGGGGGCCCGGGAGACCCAGTACTTC.

The chain uses TRBV30 and TRBJ2-6, with a tentative D call TRBD1 (5 bases). CDR1 is GTSNPN and CDR2 is SVGIG in the germline V gene (reference sequence). The CDR3 runs to 14 residues. V dropped 8 bases and J dropped 1 base, with 12 bases sitting between them. The CDR3 bases are TGTGCCGGAATGGGGCTATCTGGGGCCAACGTCCTGACTTTC. The encoded protein is CAGMGLSGANVLTF.

This clone was counted ten times or more. A much larger clone differs by one base, so this may be a read error. V usage is TRBV20-1 and J usage is TRBJ2-2; 8 bases line up with TRBD2. This CDR3 has 15 residues. Per the germline V gene, CDR1 is DFQATT and CDR2 is SNEGSKA (reference sequence). Here the CDR3 DNA reads TGCTGTGCTAGGGTCTCGGGAGGGCGGGCCGGGGAGCTGTTTTTT. Amino acids: CCARVSGGRAGELFF.

Remarks on this clone: The junction differs from germline at one of its ends, possibly a read error. The J gene is TRBJ2-5, the V gene TRBV4-2; unclear D gene. The CDR3 sequence is 15 residues long. The germline V gene encodes CDR1 LGHNA and CDR2 YNFKEQ. CDR3 amino acids: CAISQAYGTSETQYF. CDR3 nucleotide sequence: TGTGCCATCAGCCAAGCTTATGGTACTTCAGAGACCCAGTACTTC.

The gene calls are TRBV20-1 and TRBJ2-5, with 10 bases that match TRBD1. V lost 5 bases, J lost 2 bases, and 11 bases stayed unmatched. From germline, CDR1 is DFQATT and CDR2 SNEGSKA (reference sequence). CDR3 length: 16 residues. CDR3 sequence: CSAHPEGTGVQETQYF. As DNA, the CDR3 is TGCAGTGCTCACCCGGAAGGGACAGGGGTTCAAGAGACCCAGTACTTC.

The chain joins TRBV11-1 to TRBJ2-1; D is uncertain. Germline V lookup: CDR1 SGHAT, CDR2 FQDESV (reference sequence). There are 15 residues in the CDR3. Trimming left V 0 bases short and J 0 bases short, with 6 bases between. In DNA form, the CDR3 reads TGTGCCAGCAGCTTAGCGGCAGGCTCCTACAATGAGCAGTTCTTC. Protein: CASSLAAGSYNEQFF.

This clone was recorded many times. This chain connects TRBV25-1 to TRBJ1-6; D gene uncertain. The CDR3 runs to 15 residues. Germline lookup yields CDR1 MGHDK and CDR2 SYGVNS. Trimming removed 2 bases at V and 5 bases at J, with 10 bases between. CDR3 in DNA: TGTGCCAGCAGTGAACGGGCAGCGGATAATTCACCCCTCCACTTT. Protein: CASSERAADNSPLHF.

This clone was seen more than once but under ten times. A much larger clone lies a single base off, so this may be a read error. The chain joins TRBV9 to TRBJ2-3; no definite D call. Germline CDR1 is SGDLS and CDR2 is YYNGEE. The CDR3 runs 12 residues. V gave up 3 bases and J gave up 6 bases, with 8 bases separating them. The CDR3, as DNA: TGTGCCAGCAGCGGCGATGGGGATACGCAGTATTTT. Translation gives CASSGDGDTQYF.